In this sample, the clone carrying this T cell receptor beta chain turned up a few times. The antigen remains undetermined. The sample belongs to a study of cytomegalovirus exposure and HLA in healthy donors. Findings of the study overall: The authors judged a highly shared variant cluster likely a sequencing artifact.

Participants comprised healthy donors of bone marrow. It was with 60 Vbeta and 13 Jbeta primers that the PCR ran. Data came from immunoSEQ multiplex PCR; TCRdb stores just in-frame clones and leaves some out. The profile shows roughly 170,000 clones, about 80% of them singletons. This clonotype originated in a boy aged 5-17 years in good health and CMV-seronegative. Sequenced sample: PBMCs.

The CDR3 coding sequence is TGTGCCAGCAGTTTATCTTGGAGCAGCTCCTACAATGAGCAGTTCTTC. Its protein is CASSLSWSSSYNEQFF. The V and J genes are TRBV27 and TRBJ2-1; D uncertain. Germline V gene lookup returns CDR1 MNHEY and CDR2 SMNVEV (reference sequence). The CDR3 contains 16 residues. V was cut by 0 bases and J by 0 bases, with 9 bases left in between.